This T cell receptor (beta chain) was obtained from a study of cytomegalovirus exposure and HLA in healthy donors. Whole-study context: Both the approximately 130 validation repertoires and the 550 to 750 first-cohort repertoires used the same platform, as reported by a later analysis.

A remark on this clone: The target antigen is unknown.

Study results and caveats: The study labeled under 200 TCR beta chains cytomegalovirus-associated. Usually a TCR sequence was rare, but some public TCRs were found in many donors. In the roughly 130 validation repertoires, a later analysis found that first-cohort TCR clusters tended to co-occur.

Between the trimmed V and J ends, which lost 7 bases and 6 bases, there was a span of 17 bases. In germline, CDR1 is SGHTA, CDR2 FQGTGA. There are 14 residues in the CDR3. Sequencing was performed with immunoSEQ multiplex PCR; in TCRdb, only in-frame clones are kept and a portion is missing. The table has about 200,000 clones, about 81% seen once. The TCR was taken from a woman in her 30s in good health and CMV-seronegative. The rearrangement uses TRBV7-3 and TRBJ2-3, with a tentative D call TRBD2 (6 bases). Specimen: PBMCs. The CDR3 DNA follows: TGTGCCAGCAAACCAACGGAGGGCAGCGATACGCAGTATTTT. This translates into CASKPTEGSDTQYF.